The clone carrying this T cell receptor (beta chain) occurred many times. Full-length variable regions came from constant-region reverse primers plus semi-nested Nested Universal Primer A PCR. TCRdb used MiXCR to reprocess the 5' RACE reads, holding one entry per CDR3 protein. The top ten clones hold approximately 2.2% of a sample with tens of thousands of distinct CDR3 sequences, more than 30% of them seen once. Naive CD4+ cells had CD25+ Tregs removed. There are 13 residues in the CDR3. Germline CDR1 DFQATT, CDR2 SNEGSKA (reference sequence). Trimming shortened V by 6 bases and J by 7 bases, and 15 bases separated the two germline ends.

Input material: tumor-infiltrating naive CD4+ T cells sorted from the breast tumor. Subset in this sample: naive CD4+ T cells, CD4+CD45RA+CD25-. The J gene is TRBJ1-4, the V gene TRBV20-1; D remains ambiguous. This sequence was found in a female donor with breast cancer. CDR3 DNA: TGCAGTGCCTCCTCCGGGATGGTTGAAAAACTGTTTTTT. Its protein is CSASSGMVEKLFF.